This TCR beta chain was found in a study of blood T cell repertoires in COVID-19. The overall study: COVID-19 samples from acute and convalescent phases originated in the United States, Italy and Spain. PBMCs, B-cell-depleted T cells, or T cells were the source of the cDNA or gDNA that made up the material.

Germline CDR1 and CDR2: ENHRY and SYGVKD. The CDR3 extends over 15 amino acids. V trimming: 6 bases; J trimming: 5 bases; junction bases outside the gene matches: 9. In the original analysis: Amplified reference gene primers provided the basis for estimating nucleated cell counts. Produced via immunoSEQ multiplex PCR; TCRdb's table is partial and in-frame only. That table furnishes V, J and clone size, whereas the DNA furnished D and trimming. The table shows about 74,000 clones, with around four fifths occurring only once. The sequence came from a man between 65 and 79 years old with acute or convalescent COVID-19. The sample comprised peripheral blood. The chain uses TRBV10-3 and TRBJ2-2; 7 nucleotides agree with TRBD2. CDR3 amino acids: CAISLGWGGTGELFF. CDR3 nucleotide sequence: TGTGCCATCAGCCTAGGGTGGGGGGGGACCGGGGAGCTGTTTTTT.